Below, 24 T cell receptor beta chains from the same sample are listed, as sequenced in a study of cytomegalovirus exposure and HLA in healthy donors. PCR used 60 Vbeta primers and 13 Jbeta primers. Using immunoSEQ multiplex PCR, the repertoire was profiled, and TCRdb retains in-frame clones only, with some absent. The sample's table shows over 35,000 clones. The sample comprised PBMCs. These receptors were collected from a woman in her twenties or thirties in good health and CMV-seronegative.

The chain links TRBV10-3 to TRBJ1-5; 8 nucleotides align to TRBD1. CDR3 length: 13 residues. V gave up 11 bases and J gave up 1 base; unmatched junction bases: 4. Germline V lookup: CDR1 ENHRY, CDR2 SYGVKD. This chain's CDR3 is CAGGQGSNQPQHF. DNA for the CDR3: TGTGCCGGCGGACAGGGAAGCAATCAGCCCCAGCATTTT.

The chain links TRBV30 to TRBJ2-2, with 7 bases identical to TRBD1. Germline loops: CDR1 GTSNPN, CDR2 SVGIG (reference sequence). There are 14 residues in the CDR3. Losses at the gene ends were 1 base for V and 7 bases for J; bases not matched to a gene: 6. The CDR3 sequence: CAWSGQGVGGELFF. The CDR3 DNA sequence: TGTGCCTGGAGTGGTCAGGGGGTTGGCGGGGAGCTGTTTTTT.

The chain links TRBV4-1 to TRBJ1-4; the match to TRBD1 covers 10 bases. CDR1 MGHRA and CDR2 YSYEKL come from the germline V gene. The CDR3 is 14 amino acids. Losses at the gene ends were 5 bases for V and 8 bases for J; bases not matched to a gene: 5. CDR3 sequence (DNA): TGCGCCAGCAGCGCCGGGACAGGGGACGAAAAACTGTTTTTT. As protein: CASSAGTGDEKLFF.

This chain connects TRBV9 to TRBJ2-3, with 11 bases lining up with TRBD2. V shed 3 bases and J 4 bases; nucleotides not matched to a gene: 25. The CDR3 contains 22 residues. The germline V gene encodes CDR1 SGDLS and CDR2 YYNGEE. CDR3 in DNA: TGTGCCAGCAGCGACCCCGAGACAGGCACTAGCGGGAGCTCCTATGGCGCAGATACGCAGTATTTT. Translation gives CASSDPETGTSGSSYGADTQYF.

The chain combines TRBV28 with TRBJ1-5; no clear D gene. This CDR3 comprises 14 residues. Germline values: CDR1 MDHEN, CDR2 SYDVKM. Trimming shortened V by 10 bases and J by 1 base, and 14 bases separated the two germline ends. CDR3 sequence reads: CATFSRKSNQPQHF. CDR3 nucleotides: TGTGCCACCTTTTCCAGGAAAAGCAATCAGCCCCAGCATTTT.

The V call is TRBV7-3, the J call TRBJ1-1; D possibly corresponds to TRBD1 (6 bases). This CDR3 has 15 amino acids. V was cut by 3 bases and J by 1 base, with 12 bases left in between. Germline values: CDR1 SGHTA, CDR2 FQGTGA. CDR3 nucleotide sequence: TGTGCCAGCAGCTTTAGCGGGGGCCCGAACACTGAAGCTTTCTTT. Encoded protein: CASSFSGGPNTEAFF.

The chain combines TRBV7-2 with TRBJ2-7; a weak D match, TRBD2 (5 bases). V was trimmed by 2 bases and J by 4 bases, leaving 12 bases between them. This CDR3 is 14 amino acids long. Germline CDR1 is SGHTA and CDR2 is FQGNSA. The CDR3 nucleotides are TGTGCCAGCAGCTTAAGAGGGAGTAGATACGAGCAGTACTTC. It specifies CASSLRGSRYEQYF.

V is TRBV4-1 and J is TRBJ1-1; 10 nucleotides match TRBD1. V lost 2 bases and J lost 0; bases outside the gene matches: 6. The CDR3 has 17 amino acids. From germline, CDR1 is MGHRA and CDR2 YSYEKL. The CDR3 loop is CASSQHPGQGMNTEAFF. CDR3 DNA: TGCGCCAGCAGCCAACATCCGGGACAGGGGATGAACACTGAAGCTTTCTTT.

The chain links TRBV10-3 to TRBJ2-7; 7 positions agree with TRBD1. CDR3 length equals 13 residues. The germline V gene has CDR1 ENHRY and CDR2 SYGVKD. V lost 7 bases to trimming and J lost 6 bases; unmatched junction nucleotides: 9. CDR3 loop: CAIKGTDTGEQYF. The CDR3 DNA sequence: TGTGCCATCAAGGGGACAGACACTGGCGAGCAGTACTTC.

The chain employs TRBV5-6 and TRBJ2-7, with D possibly matching TRBD1 (6 bases). Between the trimmed V and J ends, which lost 2 bases and 2 bases, there was a span of 11 bases. This CDR3 spans 14 amino acids. Per germline, CDR1 SGHDT and CDR2 YYEEEE. Here the CDR3 reads CASSFGQRAYEQYF. DNA of the CDR3: TGTGCCAGCAGCTTTGGACAGCGAGCCTACGAGCAGTACTTC. Looking up the rest from reference TRBV5-6 and TRBJ2-7 gives the full variable domain: DAGVTQSPTHLIKTRGQQVTLRCSPKSGHDTVSWYQQALGQGPQFIFQYYEEEERQRGNFPDRFSGHQFPNYSSELNVNALLLGDSALYLCASSFGQRAYEQYFGPGTRLTVT.

The rearrangement uses TRBV9 and TRBJ2-7, with D possibly TRBD1 on 5 matching bases. Germline V gene data show CDR1 as SGDLS and CDR2 as YYNGEE. The CDR3 loop spans 15 amino acids. The V gene lost 3 bases and the J gene lost 2 bases, with 15 bases spanning the gap. The CDR3 reads CASSADTGIAYEQYF. Here the CDR3 DNA reads TGTGCCAGCAGCGCGGATACAGGAATCGCCTACGAGCAGTACTTC. The variable domain in full, with the rest retrieved from reference TRBV9 and TRBJ2-7, is DSGVTQTPKHLITATGQRVTLRCSPRSGDLSVYWYQQSLDQGLQFLIQYYNGEERAKGNILERFSAQQFPDLHSELNLSSLELGDSALYFCASSADTGIAYEQYFGPGTRLTVT.

This chain connects TRBV28 to TRBJ2-2; D remains unclear. Between the trimmed V and J ends, which lost 5 bases and 2 bases, there was a span of 3 bases. Looked up from germline, CDR1 is MDHEN and CDR2 is SYDVKM. This CDR3 has 12 residues. This chain's CDR3 is CASSLNTGELFF. The CDR3 region has the DNA TGTGCCAGCAGTCTTAACACCGGGGAGCTGTTTTTT.

The genes are TRBV18 and TRBJ2-7; D unresolved. Germline CDR1 and CDR2: KGHSH and LQKENI. V was clipped by 3 bases and J by 5 bases, with 8 bases between them. CDR3 length equals 12 residues. The CDR3 here is CASSPYGDEQYF. The CDR3 DNA is TGTGCCAGCTCACCGTACGGTGACGAGCAGTACTTC.

The genes are TRBV6-5 and TRBJ2-1, with D possibly TRBD2 on 5 matching bases. The CDR3 extends over 16 amino acids. Trimming cost V 2 bases and J 3 bases, with 14 bases left between them. Germline CDR1 MNHEY, CDR2 SVGAGI. The CDR3 here is CASSYLSGTIYNEQFF. CDR3 coding DNA: TGTGCCAGCAGTTACCTTTCGGGAACAATCTACAATGAGCAGTTCTTC.

V and J are TRBV28 and TRBJ1-4; 7 bases agree with TRBD1. The V and J ends lost 6 bases and 7 bases, in that order; junction bases with no gene match: 11. Looked up from germline, CDR1 is MDHEN and CDR2 is SYDVKM. The CDR3 runs 15 residues. The CDR3 nucleotides are TGTGCCAGCAGCCTGTGGGCAGGGGGGAGTGAAAAACTGTTTTTT. It yields the protein CASSLWAGGSEKLFF.

V gene TRBV6-1 combines with J gene TRBJ2-3, with 11 bases lining up with TRBD2. CDR3 length: 17 residues. CDR1 and CDR2 from the germline V gene are MNHNS and SASEGT. Losses at the gene ends were 4 bases for V and 5 bases for J; bases not matched to a gene: 11. This CDR3 is CASSGEIAGGPGDTQYF. The CDR3 region has the DNA TGTGCCAGCAGTGGGGAAATAGCGGGAGGGCCTGGAGATACGCAGTATTTT.

The chain joins TRBV6-5 to TRBJ1-5, with D tentatively TRBD1 (5 bases). Germline V gives CDR1 MNHEY, CDR2 SVGAGI. Trimming took off 3 bases at V and 7 bases at J, with 13 bases between the two ends. The CDR3 totals 14 residues. The CDR3 nucleotides read TGTGCCAGCAGTTATGGGGGGGAGGAGCAGCCCCAGCATTTT. It is translated as CASSYGGEEQPQHF.

The rearrangement joins TRBV5-5 to TRBJ2-1; weak D call: TRBD1 (5 bases). The CDR3 extends over 15 amino acids. The V gene lost 2 bases and the J gene lost 3 bases, with 12 bases spanning the gap. CDR1 and CDR2 from the germline V gene are SGHKS and YYEKEE (reference sequence). Here the CDR3 DNA reads TGTGCCAGCAGCTTCACGACAGTTCTCTACAATGAGCAGTTCTTC. This encodes CASSFTTVLYNEQFF.

The chain employs TRBV6-5 and TRBJ2-1, with TRBD2 identical over 9 bases. Trimming removed 7 bases from V and 6 bases from J; junction bases left unmatched: 7. CDR3 length: 14 amino acids. Germline V gives CDR1 MNHEY, CDR2 SVGAGI. For the CDR3, the DNA is TGTGCCAGCAAGCTCAAGCGGGAGGTCAATGAGCAGTTCTTC. Its protein product is CASKLKREVNEQFF.

The chain recombines TRBV5-4 with TRBJ1-5; D is uncertain. Trimming shortened V by 2 bases and J by 5 bases, and 5 bases separated the two germline ends. From germline, CDR1 is SGHNT and CDR2 YYREEE (reference sequence). The CDR3 consists of 12 residues. CDR3 nucleotides: TGTGCCAGCAGCTTAGGAGATCAGCCCCAGCATTTT. Protein: CASSLGDQPQHF.

The rearrangement links TRBV6-5 to TRBJ2-1; TRBD2 is a possible D gene (6 bases). The CDR3 is 15 residues long. Germline-derived CDR1 and CDR2 are MNHEY and SVGAGI. V lost 0 bases and J 5 bases, leaving 11 bases between the germline ends. CDR3 sequence: CASSYSPSANNEQFF. CDR3 coding DNA: TGTGCCAGCAGTTACTCGCCTAGCGCAAACAATGAGCAGTTCTTC.

The J gene is TRBJ1-2, the V gene TRBV9, with TRBD1 matching 8 bases. Germline V CDR1 and CDR2: SGDLS, YYNGEE. V gave up 0 bases and J gave up 5 bases; unmatched junction bases: 3. The CDR3 totals 14 residues. CDR3 sequence (DNA): TGTGCCAGCAGCGTAGGGACAGGGACTTATGGCTACACCTTC. Translating it yields CASSVGTGTYGYTF.

This chain connects TRBV15 to TRBJ2-6, with a tentative D call TRBD2 (5 bases). Germline V gives CDR1 LNHNV, CDR2 YYDKDF (reference sequence). V was shortened by 3 bases and J by 1 base, with 10 bases between the two germline ends. CDR3 length: 16 amino acids. CDR3 loop: CATSSGTSSGANVLTF. Here the CDR3 DNA reads TGTGCCACCAGCAGCGGAACTAGTTCTGGGGCCAACGTCCTGACTTTC.

The rearrangement joins TRBV7-9 to TRBJ1-2; tentatively, D is TRBD1 (5 bases). CDR1 and CDR2 (germline): SEHNR, FQNEAQ (reference sequence). The CDR3 totals 15 residues. V was shortened by 3 bases and J by 4 bases, with 15 bases between the two germline ends. The CDR3 DNA is TGTGCCAGCAGCTTGGCAAAAGGGGATAGCTATGGCTACACCTTC. Translated, it gives CASSLAKGDSYGYTF.